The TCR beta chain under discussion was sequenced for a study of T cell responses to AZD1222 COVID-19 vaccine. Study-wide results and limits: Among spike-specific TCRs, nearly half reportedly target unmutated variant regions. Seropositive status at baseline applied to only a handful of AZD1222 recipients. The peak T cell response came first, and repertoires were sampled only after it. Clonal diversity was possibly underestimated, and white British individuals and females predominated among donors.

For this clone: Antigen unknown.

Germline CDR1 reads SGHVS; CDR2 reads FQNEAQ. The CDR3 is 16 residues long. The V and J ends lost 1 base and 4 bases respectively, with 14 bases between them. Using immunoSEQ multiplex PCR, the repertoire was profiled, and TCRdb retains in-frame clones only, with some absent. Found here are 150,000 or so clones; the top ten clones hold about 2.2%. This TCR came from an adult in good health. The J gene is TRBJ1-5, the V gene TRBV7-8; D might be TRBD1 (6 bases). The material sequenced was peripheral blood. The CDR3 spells CASSLEPVQGNQPQHF. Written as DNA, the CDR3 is TGTGCCAGCAGCTTAGAACCGGTACAGGGAAATCAGCCCCAGCATTTT.